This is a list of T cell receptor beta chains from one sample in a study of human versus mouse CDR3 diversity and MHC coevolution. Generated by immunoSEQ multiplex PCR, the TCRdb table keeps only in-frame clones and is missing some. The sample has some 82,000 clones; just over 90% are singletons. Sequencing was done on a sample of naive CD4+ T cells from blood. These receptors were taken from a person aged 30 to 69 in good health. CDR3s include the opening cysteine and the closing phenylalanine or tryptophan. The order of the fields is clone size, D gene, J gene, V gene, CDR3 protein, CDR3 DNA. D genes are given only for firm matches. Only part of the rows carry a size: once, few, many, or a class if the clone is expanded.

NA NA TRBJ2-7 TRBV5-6 CASSTVRDKNYEQYF TGTGCCAGCAGCACCGTTCGGGACAAGAACTACGAGCAGTACTTC
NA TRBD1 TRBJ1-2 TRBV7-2 CASSTRRQGYYGYTF TGTGCCAGCAGCACTCGCCGACAGGGCTACTATGGCTACACCTTC
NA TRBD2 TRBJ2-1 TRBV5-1 CASSLEIGLANEQFF TGCGCCAGCAGCTTGGAAATAGGACTAGCTAATGAGCAGTTCTTC
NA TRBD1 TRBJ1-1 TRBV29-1 CSVSGQGANWNTEAFF TGCAGCGTTAGTGGACAGGGGGCGAATTGGAACACTGAAGCTTTCTTT
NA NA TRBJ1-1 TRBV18 CASSFVDGRTEAFF TGTGCCAGCTCATTTGTCGATGGGAGAACTGAAGCTTTCTTT
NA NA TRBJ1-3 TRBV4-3 CASSQDLATGNTIYF TGCGCCAGCAGCCAAGATCTGGCAACCGGAAACACCATATATTTT
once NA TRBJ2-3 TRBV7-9 CASSLLTGSDTQYF TGTGCCAGCAGCTTATTAACGGGGTCGGATACGCAGTATTTT
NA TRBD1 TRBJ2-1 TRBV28 CASRPRTGGSYNEQFF TGTGCCAGCAGACCTCGGACAGGGGGCTCCTACAATGAGCAGTTCTTC
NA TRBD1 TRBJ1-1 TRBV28 CASSFSNTGAGRNTEAFF TGTGCCAGCAGTTTTTCCAACACAGGGGCAGGGAGAAACACTGAAGCTTTCTTT
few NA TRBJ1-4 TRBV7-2 CASSPRQINEKLFF TGTGCCAGCAGCCCTCGACAGATTAATGAAAAACTGTTTTTT
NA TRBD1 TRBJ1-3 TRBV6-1 CASSERTGLASGNTIYF TGTGCCAGCAGTGAGAGGACAGGGCTGGCGTCTGGAAACACCATATATTTT
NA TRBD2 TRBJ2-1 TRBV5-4 CASSLRGGTSYNEQFF TGTGCCAGCAGCTTGCGGGGAGGGACGTCCTACAATGAGCAGTTCTTC
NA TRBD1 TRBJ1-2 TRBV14 CASSHLQGARGYTF TGTGCCAGCAGCCATTTACAGGGGGCACGTGGCTACACCTTC
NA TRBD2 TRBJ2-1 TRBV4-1 CASRYLAGLYNEQFF TGCGCCAGCAGATACCTAGCGGGATTGTACAATGAGCAGTTCTTC
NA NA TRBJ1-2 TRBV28 CASSTGIPLNLGGYTF TGTGCCAGCAGTACCGGGATACCCCTTAACCTTGGGGGCTACACCTTC
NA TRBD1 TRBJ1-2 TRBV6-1 CASSRTGANYGYTF TGTGCCAGCAGTCGGACAGGGGCTAACTATGGCTACACCTTC
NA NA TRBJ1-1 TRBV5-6 CASSLSGPRMNTEAFF TGTGCCAGCAGCTTGTCGGGTCCTCGAATGAACACTGAAGCTTTCTTT
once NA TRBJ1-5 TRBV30 CAWSVEINQPQHF TGTGCCTGGAGTGTAGAGATCAATCAGCCCCAGCATTTT
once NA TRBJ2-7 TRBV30 CAVTPIRDSYEQYF TGTGCCGTGACCCCAATCCGGGATTCCTACGAGCAGTACTTC
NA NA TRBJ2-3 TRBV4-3 CASSQGARLLDTQYF TGCGCCAGCAGCCAAGGTGCCAGGCTCCTAGATACGCAGTATTTT
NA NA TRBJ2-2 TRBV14 CASSQVSRGNTGELFF TGTGCCAGCAGCCAAGTCAGCAGGGGGAACACCGGGGAGCTGTTTTTT
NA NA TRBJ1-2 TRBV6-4 CASSDSTTGLRGYTF TGTGCCAGCAGTGACTCGACAACTGGGCTCCGGGGCTACACCTTC
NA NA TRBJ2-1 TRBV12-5 CASGFGPGDSRSYNEQFF TGTGCTAGTGGTTTCGGGCCGGGAGACAGTAGGTCCTACAATGAGCAGTTCTTC
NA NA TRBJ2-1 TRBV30 CAWTLFSSSYNEQFF TGTGCCTGGACCCTTTTCTCTAGCTCCTACAATGAGCAGTTCTTC
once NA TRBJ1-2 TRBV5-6 CASSPWVEGFYYGYTF TGTGCCAGCAGCCCCTGGGTGGAGGGGTTTTACTATGGCTACACCTTC
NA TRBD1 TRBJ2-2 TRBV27 CASSLGTGILSGELFF TGTGCCAGCAGTTTAGGGACAGGGATCCTGTCCGGGGAGCTGTTTTTT
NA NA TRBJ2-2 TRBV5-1 CASSLGAQGSGELFF TGCGCCAGCAGCTTGGGTGCGCAGGGTTCCGGGGAGCTGTTTTTT
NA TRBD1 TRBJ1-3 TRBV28 CATRLDRVGNTIYF TGTGCCACCCGATTGGACAGGGTGGGAAACACCATATATTTT
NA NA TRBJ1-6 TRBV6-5 CASRDFIYNSPLHF TGTGCCAGCAGAGACTTCATTTATAATTCACCCCTCCACTTT